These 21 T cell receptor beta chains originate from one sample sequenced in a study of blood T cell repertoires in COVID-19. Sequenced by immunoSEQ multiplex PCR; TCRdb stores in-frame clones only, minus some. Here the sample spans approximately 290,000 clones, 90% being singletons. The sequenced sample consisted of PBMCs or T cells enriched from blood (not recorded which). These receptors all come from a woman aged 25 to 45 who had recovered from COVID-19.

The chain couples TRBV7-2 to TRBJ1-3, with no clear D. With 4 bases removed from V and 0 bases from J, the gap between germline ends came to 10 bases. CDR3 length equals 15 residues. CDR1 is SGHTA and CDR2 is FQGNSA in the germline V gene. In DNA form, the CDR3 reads TGTGCCAGCAGCTACTGGCGGTCCTCTGGAAACACCATATATTTT. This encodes CASSYWRSSGNTIYF.

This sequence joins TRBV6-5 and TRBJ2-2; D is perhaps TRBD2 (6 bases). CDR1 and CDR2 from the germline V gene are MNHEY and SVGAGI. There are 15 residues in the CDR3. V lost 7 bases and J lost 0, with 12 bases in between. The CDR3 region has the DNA TGTGCCAGCATTGGGACTTTCGCGAACACCGGGGAGCTGTTTTTT. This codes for CASIGTFANTGELFF.

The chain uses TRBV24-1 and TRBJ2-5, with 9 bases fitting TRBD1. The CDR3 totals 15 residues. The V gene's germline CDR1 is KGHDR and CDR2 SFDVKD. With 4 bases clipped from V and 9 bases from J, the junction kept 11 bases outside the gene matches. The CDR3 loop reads CATSDPPGTGTAQYF. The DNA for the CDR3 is TGTGCCACCAGTGACCCCCCCGGGACAGGGACGGCCCAGTACTTC.

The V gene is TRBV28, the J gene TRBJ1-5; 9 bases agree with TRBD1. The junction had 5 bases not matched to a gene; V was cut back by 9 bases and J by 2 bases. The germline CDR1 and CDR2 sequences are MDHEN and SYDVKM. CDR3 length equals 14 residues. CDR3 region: CASTGTGRNQPQHF. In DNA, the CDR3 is TGTGCCAGTACCGGGACAGGGCGCAATCAGCCCCAGCATTTT. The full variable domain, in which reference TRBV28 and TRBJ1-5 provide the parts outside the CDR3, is DVKVTQSSRYLVKRTGEKVFLECVQDMDHENMFWYRQDPGLGLRLIYFSYDVKMKEKGDIPEGYSVSREKKERFSLILESASTNQTSMYLCASTGTGRNQPQHFGDGTRLSIL.

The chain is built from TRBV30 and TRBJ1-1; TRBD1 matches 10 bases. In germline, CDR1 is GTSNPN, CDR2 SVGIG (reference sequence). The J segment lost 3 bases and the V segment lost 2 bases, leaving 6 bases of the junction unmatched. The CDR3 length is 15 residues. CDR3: CAWSPPGQGYTEAFF. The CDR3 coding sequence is TGTGCCTGGAGTCCGCCGGGACAGGGGTACACTGAAGCTTTCTTT.

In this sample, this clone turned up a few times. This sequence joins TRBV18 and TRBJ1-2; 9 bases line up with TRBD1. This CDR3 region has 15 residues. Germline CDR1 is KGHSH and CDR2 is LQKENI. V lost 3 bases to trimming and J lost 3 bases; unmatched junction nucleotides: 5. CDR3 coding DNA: TGTGCCAGCTCACCCGGGACAGGGAACGACTATGGCTACACCTTC. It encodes CASSPGTGNDYGYTF.

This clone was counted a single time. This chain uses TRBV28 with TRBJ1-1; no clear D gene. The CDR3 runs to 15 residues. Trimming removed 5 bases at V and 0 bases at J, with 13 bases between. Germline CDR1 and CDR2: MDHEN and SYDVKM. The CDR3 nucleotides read TGTGCCAGCAGTCCCCGCGGGGTGATGAACACTGAAGCTTTCTTT. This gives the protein CASSPRGVMNTEAFF.

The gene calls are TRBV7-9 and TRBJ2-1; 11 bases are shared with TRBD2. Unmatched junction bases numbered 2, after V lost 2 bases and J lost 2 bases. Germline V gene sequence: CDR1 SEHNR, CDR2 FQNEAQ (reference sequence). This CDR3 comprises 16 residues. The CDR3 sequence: CASSLLAGGTYNEQFF. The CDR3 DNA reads TGTGCCAGCAGCTTATTAGCGGGAGGGACCTACAATGAGCAGTTCTTC. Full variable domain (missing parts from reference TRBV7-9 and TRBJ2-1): DTGVSQNPRHKITKRGQNVTFRCDPISEHNRLYWYRQTLGQGPEFLTYFQNEAQLEKSRLLSDRFSAERPKGSFSTLEIQRTEQGDSAMYLCASSLLAGGTYNEQFFGPGTRLTVL.

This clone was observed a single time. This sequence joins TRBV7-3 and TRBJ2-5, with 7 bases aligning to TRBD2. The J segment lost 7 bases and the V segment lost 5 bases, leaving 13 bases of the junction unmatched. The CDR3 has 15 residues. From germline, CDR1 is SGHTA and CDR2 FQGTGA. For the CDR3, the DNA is TGTGCCAGCAGCCCCTTTGCGGGAGCCTTGGGGACCCAGTACTTC. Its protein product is CASSPFAGALGTQYF.

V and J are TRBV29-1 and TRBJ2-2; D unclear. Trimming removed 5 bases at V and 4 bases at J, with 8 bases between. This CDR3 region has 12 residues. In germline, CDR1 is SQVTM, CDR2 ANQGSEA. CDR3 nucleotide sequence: TGCAGCGTTTTACCGGGCACCGGGGAGCTGTTTTTT. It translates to CSVLPGTGELFF.

The CDR3 protein is CASSSIPTNEKLFF. The DNA for the CDR3 is TGTGCCAGCAGCTCAATTCCAACTAATGAAAAACTGTTTTTT. The J gene is TRBJ1-4, the V gene TRBV7-9; D remains ambiguous. Germline V gene lookup returns CDR1 SEHNR and CDR2 FQNEAQ (reference sequence). This CDR3 spans 14 amino acids. With 4 bases removed from V and 0 bases from J, the gap between germline ends came to 6 bases. The full variable domain, with the rest looked up from reference TRBV7-9 and TRBJ1-4, is DTGVSQNPRHKITKRGQNVTFRCDPISEHNRLYWYRQTLGQGPEFLTYFQNEAQLEKSRLLSDRFSAERPKGSFSTLEIQRTEQGDSAMYLCASSSIPTNEKLFFGSGTQLSVL.

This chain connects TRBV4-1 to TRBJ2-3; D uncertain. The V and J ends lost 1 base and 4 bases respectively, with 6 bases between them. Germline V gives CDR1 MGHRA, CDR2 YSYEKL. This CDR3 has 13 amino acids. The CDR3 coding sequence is TGCGCCAGCAGCCAAGGGCTTCCAGATACGCAGTATTTT. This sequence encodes CASSQGLPDTQYF.

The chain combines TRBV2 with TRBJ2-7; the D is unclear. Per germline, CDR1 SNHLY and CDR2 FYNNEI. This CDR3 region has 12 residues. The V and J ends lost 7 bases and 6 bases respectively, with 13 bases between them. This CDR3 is CASTLQVFEQYF. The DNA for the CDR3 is TGTGCCAGCACCCTGCAGGTGTTCGAGCAGTACTTC.

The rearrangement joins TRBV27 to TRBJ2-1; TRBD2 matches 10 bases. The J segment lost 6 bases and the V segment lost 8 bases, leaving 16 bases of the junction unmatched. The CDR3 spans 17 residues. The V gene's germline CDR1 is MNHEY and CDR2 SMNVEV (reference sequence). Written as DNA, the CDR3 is TGTGCCAGCGCCCTACTAGCGGGACCAACCCTTTTCAATGAGCAGTTCTTC. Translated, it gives CASALLAGPTLFNEQFF.

The chain's CDR3 is CASSQVLVEPQHF. The DNA for the CDR3 is TGCGCCAGCAGCCAAGTCTTAGTAGAGCCCCAGCATTTT. V is TRBV4-1 and J is TRBJ1-5; D is unclear. CDR3 length: 13 residues. The V gene lost 1 base and the J gene lost 8 bases, with 9 bases spanning the gap. CDR1 and CDR2 (germline): MGHRA, YSYEKL.

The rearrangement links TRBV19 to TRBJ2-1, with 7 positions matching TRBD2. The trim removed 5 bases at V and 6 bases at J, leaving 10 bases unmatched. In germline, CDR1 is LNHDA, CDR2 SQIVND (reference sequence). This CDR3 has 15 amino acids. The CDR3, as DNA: TGTGCCAGTAGTCCCGAGCGGGGAATTGGCAATGAGCAGTTCTTC. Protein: CASSPERGIGNEQFF.

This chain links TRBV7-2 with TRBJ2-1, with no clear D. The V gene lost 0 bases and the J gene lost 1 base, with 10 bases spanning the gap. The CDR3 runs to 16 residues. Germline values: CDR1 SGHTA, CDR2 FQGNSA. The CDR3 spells CASSLARFGSYNEQFF. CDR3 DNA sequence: TGTGCCAGCAGCTTAGCGCGGTTCGGATCCTACAATGAGCAGTTCTTC.

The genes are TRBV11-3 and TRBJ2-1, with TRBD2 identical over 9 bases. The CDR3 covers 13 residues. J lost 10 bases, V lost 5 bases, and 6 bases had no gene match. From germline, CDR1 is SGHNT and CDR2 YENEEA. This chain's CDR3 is CASSPSSGREQFF. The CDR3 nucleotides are TGTGCCAGCAGCCCAAGTAGCGGGAGAGAGCAGTTCTTC.

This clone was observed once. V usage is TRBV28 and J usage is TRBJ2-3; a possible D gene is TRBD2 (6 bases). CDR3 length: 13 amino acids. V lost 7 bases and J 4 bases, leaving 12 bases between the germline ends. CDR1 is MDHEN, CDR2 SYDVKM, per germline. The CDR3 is CASTPSGADTQYF. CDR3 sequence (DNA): TGTGCCAGCACCCCTTCGGGGGCAGATACGCAGTATTTT.

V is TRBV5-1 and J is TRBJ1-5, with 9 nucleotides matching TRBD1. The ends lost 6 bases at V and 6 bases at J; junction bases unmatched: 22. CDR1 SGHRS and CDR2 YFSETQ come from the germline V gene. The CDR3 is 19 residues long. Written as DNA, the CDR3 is TGCGCCAGCAACTCGATGACGGACAGGGGCCCCCTTAGTCCTCAGCCCCAGCATTTT. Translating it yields CASNSMTDRGPLSPQPQHF.

The CDR3 is CASSKTRLSEGRNNSPLHF. The CDR3, as DNA: TGTGCCAGCAGCAAAACCCGACTTTCAGAAGGGAGGAATAATTCACCCCTCCACTTT. The rearrangement joins TRBV21-1 to TRBJ1-6. TRBV21-1 is termed a pseudogene. The CDR3 sequence is 19 residues long.